The 17 T cell receptor beta chains given below trace back to one sample, sequenced in a study of cytomegalovirus exposure and HLA in healthy donors. 60 Vbeta and 13 Jbeta primers were used in PCR. The table came from immunoSEQ multiplex PCR; TCRdb's copy has only in-frame clones and leaves some out. The sample contains more than 110,000 clones, about 76% of which appear only once. Sequenced: PBMCs. The source is a male donor in good health and CMV-seronegative.

The chain recombines TRBV9 with TRBJ2-1; the D gene is possibly TRBD2 (6 bases). CDR3 length: 12 amino acids. Germline V CDR1 and CDR2: SGDLS, YYNGEE. The germline V and J ends were trimmed by 4 bases and 12 bases, with 14 bases remaining between them. CDR3 residues: CASSPGGLRQFF. The DNA of the CDR3 is TGTGCCAGCAGCCCCGGAGGGCTGCGGCAGTTCTTC.

The V and J genes are TRBV6-1 and TRBJ1-1; the D gene is possibly TRBD1 (5 bases). The CDR3 totals 15 residues. Germline-derived CDR1 and CDR2 are MNHNS and SASEGT. Trimming shortened V by 7 bases and J by 1 base, and 16 bases separated the two germline ends. The CDR3 here is CASTPHRIQNTEAFF. Here the CDR3 DNA reads TGTGCCAGCACCCCCCACAGGATACAGAACACTGAAGCTTTCTTT.

This chain uses TRBV4-1 with TRBJ2-7; TRBD2 matches at 11 bases. The germline gives CDR1 MGHRA, CDR2 YSYEKL. The CDR3 covers 16 residues. Trimming took 2 bases from V and 1 from J; bases not matched to a gene: 4. CDR3 sequence: CASSQPTSGRSYEQYF. The CDR3 DNA sequence: TGCGCCAGCAGCCAACCTACTAGCGGGAGATCCTACGAGCAGTACTTC.

The rearrangement links TRBV5-1 to TRBJ2-2; TRBD2 might be the D (5 bases). V shed 5 bases and J shed 4 bases, with 18 bases lying between them. Per the germline V gene, CDR1 is SGHRS and CDR2 is YFSETQ. CDR3 size: 16 residues. CDR3 in DNA: TGCGCCAGCAGTCATGGAACCCGGGCGGGCACCGGGGAGCTGTTTTTT. Its protein product is CASSHGTRAGTGELFF. The full variable domain, rest sourced from reference TRBV5-1 and TRBJ2-2, is KAGVTQTPRYLIKTRGQQVTLSCSPISGHRSVSWYQQTPGQGLQFLFEYFSETQRNKGNFPGRFSGRQFSNSRSEMNVSTLELGDSALYLCASSHGTRAGTGELFFGEGSRLTVL.

This chain links TRBV6-1 with TRBJ1-2; possible D gene TRBD1, 6 bases. V lost 6 bases to trimming and J lost 2 bases, with 10 bases between them. CDR1 is MNHNS, CDR2 SASEGT, per germline. The CDR3 has 13 residues. The CDR3: CASSAQGNYGYTF. In DNA, the CDR3 is TGTGCCAGCAGCGCACAGGGCAACTATGGCTACACCTTC.

This chain links TRBV11-2 with TRBJ1-1; possible D gene TRBD1, 6 bases. Trimming stripped 5 bases from V and 1 base from J, with 14 bases between. CDR1 and CDR2 from the germline V gene are SGHAT and FQNNGV. This CDR3 region has 15 residues. In DNA, the CDR3 is TGTGCCAGCAGCGGCAGACAGGATAAGAACACTGAAGCTTTCTTT. Residues: CASSGRQDKNTEAFF.

The chain couples TRBV7-9 to TRBJ1-2, with D maybe TRBD1 (6 bases). V lost 4 bases to trimming and J lost 4 bases, with 16 bases between them. Germline assignment: CDR1 SEHNR and CDR2 FQNEAQ (reference sequence). The CDR3 has 15 amino acids. This CDR3 reads CASSSNRGASYGYTF. CDR3 bases: TGTGCCAGCAGCTCCAACCGGGGGGCAAGCTATGGCTACACCTTC.

V is TRBV11-2 and J is TRBJ2-1; the match to TRBD2 covers 9 bases. The CDR3 has 15 amino acids. CDR1 SGHAT and CDR2 FQNNGV come from the germline V gene. Trimming cost V 1 base and J 7 bases; bases outside gene matches: 5. This CDR3 is CASSLVASGTNEQFF. The CDR3 bases are TGTGCCAGCAGCTTAGTGGCTAGCGGGACAAATGAGCAGTTCTTC.

V and J are TRBV2 and TRBJ2-3, with TRBD1 as a possible D gene (6 bases). V lost 7 bases to trimming and J lost 4 bases, with 18 bases between them. The CDR3 length is 15 residues. Germline V gene sequence: CDR1 SNHLY, CDR2 FYNNEI. The CDR3 sequence: CASTFLNRVPDTQYF. The CDR3 region has the DNA TGTGCCAGCACCTTTTTAAACAGGGTCCCAGATACGCAGTATTTT.

V is TRBV5-1 and J is TRBJ1-1; D is perhaps TRBD1 (6 bases). Germline V gene data show CDR1 as SGHRS and CDR2 as YFSETQ. The CDR3 totals 14 residues. Trimming shortened V by 2 bases and J by 6 bases, and 14 bases separated the two germline ends. CDR3 sequence: CASSFEVGAAEAFF. DNA of the CDR3: TGCGCCAGCAGCTTCGAAGTGGGGGCGGCTGAAGCTTTCTTT.

The chain carries TRBV6-5 and TRBJ1-6, with TRBD1 matching over 7 bases. Germline lookup yields CDR1 MNHEY and CDR2 SVGAGI. V was pared by 2 bases and J by 10 bases, with 8 bases of the junction left unmatched. CDR3 length: 15 amino acids. CDR3: CASSYATGKGSPLHF. DNA for the CDR3: TGTGCCAGCAGTTACGCGACAGGGAAAGGCTCACCCCTCCACTTT.

CDR3: CASSPTRQGANYGYTF. CDR3 coding DNA: TGCGCCAGCAGCCCGACGAGACAGGGGGCAAACTATGGCTACACCTTC. This sequence joins TRBV5-1 and TRBJ1-2; TRBD1 aligns across 10 bases. Germline-derived CDR1 and CDR2 are SGHRS and YFSETQ. V shed 4 bases, J shed 2 bases, and the junction held 8 bases outside the gene matches. The CDR3 is made up of 16 amino acids.

The chain combines TRBV5-6 with TRBJ2-7, with 12 positions matching TRBD1. CDR3 length: 16 residues. V lost 6 bases and J lost 0; bases outside the gene matches: 7. Germline assignment: CDR1 SGHDT and CDR2 YYEEEE. The CDR3 sequence is CASNLGQGAISYEQYF. CDR3 DNA sequence: TGTGCCAGCAACCTGGGACAGGGGGCCATCTCCTACGAGCAGTACTTC. Combining the CDR3 with reference TRBV5-6 and TRBJ2-7 gives the whole variable domain DAGVTQSPTHLIKTRGQQVTLRCSPKSGHDTVSWYQQALGQGPQFIFQYYEEEERQRGNFPDRFSGHQFPNYSSELNVNALLLGDSALYLCASNLGQGAISYEQYFGPGTRLTVT.

This chain joins TRBV5-1 and TRBJ1-1; D unclear. Between the trimmed V and J ends, which lost 1 base and 7 bases, there was a span of 17 bases. Germline V gene lookup returns CDR1 SGHRS and CDR2 YFSETQ. The CDR3 extends over 15 amino acids. As DNA, the CDR3 is TGCGCCAGCAGCTTGTTTAGCGGGTCACAAAGTGAAGCTTTCTTT. Amino acids: CASSLFSGSQSEAFF.

This chain connects TRBV9 to TRBJ2-7; TRBD2 aligns across 8 bases. The CDR3 length is 15 residues. V was clipped by 3 bases and J by 6 bases; unmatched bases: 11. Germline CDR1 and CDR2: SGDLS and YYNGEE. The CDR3 is CASSEGVAGPSEQYF. As DNA, the CDR3 is TGTGCCAGCAGCGAGGGAGTAGCGGGACCCTCCGAGCAGTACTTC.

The chain joins TRBV11-3 to TRBJ2-2; the D is unclear. Trimming cost V 1 base and J 6 bases, with 9 bases left between them. Germline values: CDR1 SGHNT, CDR2 YENEEA. This CDR3 comprises 14 residues. In nucleotides, the CDR3 is TGTGCCAGCAGCTTAGCTTCTCCCCCCGGGGAGCTGTTTTTT. It specifies CASSLASPPGELFF.

This sequence joins TRBV11-2 and TRBJ2-1; tentative D call: TRBD2 (6 bases). The V end lost 5 bases, the J end lost 8 bases, and 13 bases lay between the germline ends. The CDR3 sequence is 13 residues long. Germline CDR1 reads SGHAT; CDR2 reads FQNNGV. DNA of the CDR3: TGTGCCAGCAGCCCCGGGACTGTGGATGAGCAGTTCTTC. It encodes CASSPGTVDEQFF.